Following are 25 T cell receptor beta chains from one sample sequenced in a study of tissue T cells after allogeneic stem cell transplantation. Sequenced by immunoSEQ multiplex PCR; TCRdb stores in-frame clones only, minus some. The sample lists approximately 4,500 clones; about 48% were seen once. The time point denotes: mouse harvest day 14 after allogeneic transplant. The graft held 10^6 splenic CD5+ T cells and 10^7 T-cell-depleted bone marrow cells. Sequenced sample: gut tissue. The receptors stem from a female BALB/c mouse given C57BL/6 T cells with graft-versus-host disease after an allogeneic hematopoietic cell transplant.

This clone was counted a few times. Gene names are mouse gene names. The observed sequence ends 1 residue before the CDR3 terminus, with the missing tail filled in from the germline J gene. The V gene is TRBV13-3, the J gene TRBJ2-7, with 12 bases fitting TRBD2. CDR3 length equals 14 residues. Per germline, CDR1 NNHDY and CDR2 SYVADS. Unmatched junction bases numbered 2, after V lost 3 bases and J lost 4 bases. Partial CDR3 DNA: TGTGCCAGCAGTGGCGGGACTGGGGGGTATGAACAGTAC. It encodes CASSGGTGGYEQY. In full, the CDR3 is CASSGGTGGYEQYF.

To note about this clone: Gene names are the mouse ones. The read ends 1 residue shy of where the CDR3 ends; the end is completed using the germline J gene. This chain joins TRBV26 and TRBJ1-1, with no clear D. Germline CDR1 reads KGHPV; CDR2 reads FQNQEV (reference sequence). The ends were cut back, 2 bases at V and 4 bases at J, with 5 bases in the middle. The CDR3 loop spans 12 amino acids. The CDR3 is CASSLEGTEVFF. The DNA read from the CDR3 is TGTGCCAGCAGTCTGGAGGGCACAGAAGTCTTC.

As for this clone: The germline and genes are mouse ones. The sequenced fragment ends 1 residue before the CDR3 boundary, so the rest is inferred from the germline J gene. This chain joins TRBV26 and TRBJ1-1; 10 nucleotides line up with TRBD1. The CDR3 length is 14 residues. The V gene end was trimmed by 3 bases and the J gene end by 4 bases; junction bases not matched to a gene: 2. The germline gives CDR1 KGHPV, CDR2 FQNQEV (reference sequence). The CDR3 sequence is CASSLRTGGTEVFF. The sequenced part of the CDR3 DNA is TGTGCCAGCAGTCTCAGGACAGGGGGCACAGAAGTCTTC.

Turning to this clone: Gene and germline names: mouse. The read comes to an end 1 residue before the CDR3 does, leaving the germline J gene to fill in the end. The chain has TRBV23 and TRBJ1-3; TRBD1 was called by the table and not checked on the DNA. From germline, CDR1 is KGHTA and CDR2 FQNQQP. This CDR3 comprises 16 residues. CDR3 sequence: CSSSHSGTGTGNTLYF. The CDR3 DNA, read in part, is TGCTCCAGCAGTCACTCCGGGACAGGGACTGGAAATACGCTCTAT. Together with reference TRBV23 and TRBJ1-3, the CDR3 gives the full variable domain: DAAVTQKPRYLIKMKGQEAEMKCIPEKGHTAVFWYQQKQSKELKFLIYFQNQQPLDQIDMVKERFSAVCPSSSLCSLGIRTCEAEDSALYLCSSSHSGTGTGNTLYFGEGSRLIVV.

Worth noting for this clone: Gene names denote mouse genes. CDR3 protein: CASSVPGGTGQLYF. The CDR3 bases that were read are TGTGCCAGCAGTGTCCCTGGGGGGACCGGGCAGCTCTAC. This sequence joins TRBV13-1 and TRBJ2-2; 8 bases fit TRBD2. The read ends 1 residue early relative to the CDR3; the germline J gene fills the gap. Germline CDR1 reads NSHNY; CDR2 reads SYGAGN. The length of the CDR3 is 14 residues. The trim removed 3 bases at V and 5 bases at J, leaving 3 bases unmatched.

On this clone itself: Gene and germline names: mouse. Coverage ceases 1 residue before the CDR3 finishes, and the germline J gene fills in the end. This sequence joins TRBV19 and TRBJ2-7, with a possible D match to TRBD1 (7 bases). This CDR3 has 14 amino acids. Trimming cost V 1 base and J 0 bases, with 8 bases left between them. CDR1 is FNHDT and CDR2 is SITEND in the germline V gene (reference sequence). This CDR3 reads CASSIRGRSYEQYF. Incomplete CDR3 DNA: TGTGCCAGCAGTATAAGGGGGCGCTCCTATGAACAGTAC.

Regarding this clone: Mouse germline and gene names are used. Read sequence stops 1 residue before the CDR3 end, and the germline J gene provides the missing end. The rearrangement links TRBV26 to TRBJ2-1; a weak D match, TRBD1 (6 bases). Germline CDR1 and CDR2: KGHPV and FQNQEV (reference sequence). The V and J ends lost 5 bases and 7 bases respectively, with 6 bases between them. CDR3 length: 11 amino acids. CDR3 DNA (partial): TGTGCCAGCAGTACAGGGGCTGAGCAGTTC. It encodes CASSTGAEQF. From start to end, the CDR3 is CASSTGAEQFF.

Regarding this clone: Each gene name is a mouse one. The CDR3 end lies 1 residue beyond the end of the read and is filled in from the germline J gene. The chain is built from TRBV16 and TRBJ1-2; 7 nucleotides line up with TRBD1. Germline V gene lookup returns CDR1 SGHSA and CDR2 FRNQAP. The J segment lost 0 bases and the V segment lost 4 bases, leaving 2 bases of the junction unmatched. The CDR3 sequence is 14 residues long. This chain's CDR3 is CASSSGTANSDYTF. The sequenced part of the CDR3 DNA is TGTGCAAGCAGCTCAGGGACAGCAAACTCCGACTACACC.

Points on this clone: With a far larger clone one base away, a read error is the likely cause. Here the gene names and germline are mouse. The CDR3 end falls 1 residue outside the read, so it is completed with the germline J gene. V usage is TRBV12-1 and J usage is TRBJ1-3, with D possibly being TRBD1 (6 bases). This CDR3 spans 14 amino acids. Germline V gives CDR1 SGHSN, CDR2 HYEKVE. The CDR3 is CASSRTVSVNTLYF. The sequenced CDR3 bases are TGTGCCAGCTCCCGGACAGTTTCTGTAAATACGCTCTAT.

For this clone: Here the gene names and germline are mouse. The read terminates 1 residue ahead of where the CDR3 ends, so the germline J gene completes it. The chain has TRBV26 and TRBJ1-6; D gene ambiguous. TRBJ1-6 has ORF status, its function being uncertain. This CDR3 comprises 13 residues. V lost 6 bases and J 0 bases, leaving 3 bases between the germline ends. CDR1 KGHPV and CDR2 FQNQEV come from the germline V gene (reference sequence). Partial CDR3 DNA: TGTGCCAGCAGCCCTTCCTATAATTCGCCCCTCTAC. Its translation is CASSPSYNSPLY. The complete CDR3 protein is CASSPSYNSPLYF.

Of note for this clone: Germline and genes: mouse. The read gets to within 1 residue of the CDR3 end, and the germline J gene fills in the rest. The chain combines TRBV26 with TRBJ2-4; 7 nucleotides line up with TRBD2. With V trimmed by 4 bases and J by 2 bases, 6 bases remained unmatched. This CDR3 region has 15 residues. The germline CDR1 and CDR2 sequences are KGHPV and FQNQEV (reference sequence). The CDR3 bases that were read are TGTGCCAGCAGTCCTCTTGGGGGGTTTCAAAACACCTTGTAC. It translates to CASSPLGGFQNTLY. In full, the CDR3 is CASSPLGGFQNTLYF. The full variable domain, rest sourced from reference TRBV26 and TRBJ2-4, is NSKVIQTPRYLVKGQGQKAKMRCIPEKGHPVVFWYQQNKNNEFKFLINFQNQEVLQQIDMTEKRFSAECPSNSPCSLEIQSSEAGDSALYLCASSPLGGFQNTLYFGAGTRLSVL.

On this clone: Genes and germline are mouse. The CDR3 is cut off 1 residue early in the read; its end comes from the germline J gene. This chain links TRBV17 with TRBJ2-4, with TRBD2 matching over 7 bases. The CDR3 loop spans 12 amino acids. V was clipped by 5 bases and J by 6 bases; unmatched bases: 2. From germline, CDR1 is MNHDT and CDR2 YYDKIL. The CDR3 here is CASSGGGNTLYF. The sequenced CDR3 bases are TGTGCTAGCAGTGGGGGGGGGAACACCTTGTAC.

Concerning this clone itself: The gene names here belong to mouse. The sequenced fragment ends 1 residue before the CDR3 boundary, so the rest is inferred from the germline J gene. The J gene is TRBJ2-4, the V gene TRBV19; the D gene is possibly TRBD1 (6 bases). Germline CDR1 FNHDT, CDR2 SITEND (reference sequence). V lost 7 bases, J lost 0 bases, and 12 bases lay in between. The CDR3 loop spans 14 amino acids. The part of the CDR3 DNA that was read is TGTGCCAGCCCTAGGGGGTTTAGTCAAAACACCTTGTAC. The encoded protein is CASPRGFSQNTLY. The entire CDR3 protein reads CASPRGFSQNTLYF.

This clone turned up a few times. Gene and germline names: mouse. The CDR3 sequence is CASRTGPSAETLYF. CDR3 DNA (partial): TGTGCCAGCAGGACAGGGCCTAGTGCAGAAACGCTGTAT. The gene calls are TRBV15 and TRBJ2-3; 7 nucleotides align to TRBD1. The read terminates 1 residue before the CDR3 end, so the remaining end is supplied by the germline J gene. CDR3 length: 14 residues. V trimming: 6 bases; J trimming: 0 bases; junction bases outside the gene matches: 3. Germline CDR1 reads SGHND; CDR2 reads FRSKSL.

To note about this clone: Genes and germline come from the mouse. The read comes to an end 1 residue before the CDR3 does, leaving the germline J gene to fill in the end. The rearrangement joins TRBV3 to TRBJ2-5; the match to TRBD2 covers 9 bases. This CDR3 has 14 residues. The V and J ends lost 2 bases and 7 bases, in that order; junction bases with no gene match: 4. In germline, CDR1 is SNHLY, CDR2 FYNGKV (reference sequence). CDR3 protein: CASSLTWGGNTQYF. The CDR3 bases that were read are TGTGCCAGCAGCTTAACCTGGGGGGGGAACACCCAGTAC.

By share, this clone counts as large. Gene names follow the mouse nomenclature. The read halts 1 residue ahead of the CDR3 end, with the missing end drawn from the germline J gene. V usage is TRBV13-3 and J usage is TRBJ2-7; 7 bases are shared with TRBD2. The J segment lost 7 bases and the V segment lost 4 bases, leaving 8 bases of the junction unmatched. Germline loops: CDR1 NNHDY, CDR2 SYVADS. The CDR3 runs to 13 residues. CDR3 protein: CASSPGGGVEQYF. CDR3 DNA (partial): TGTGCCAGCAGTCCTGGGGGAGGGGTGGAACAGTAC.

This clone was seen only a few times. Mouse names are used for the genes. The sequence runs out 1 residue before the end of the CDR3; the remainder is reconstructed from the germline J gene. The chain recombines TRBV5 with TRBJ1-4, with D maybe TRBD1 (5 bases). CDR1 is LGHNA and CDR2 is YNLKQL in the germline V gene (reference sequence). The CDR3 length is 14 residues. The V end lost 2 bases, the J end lost 3 bases, and 7 bases lay between the germline ends. Incomplete CDR3 DNA: TGTGCCAGCAGCCAACAGGGAACCAACGAAAGATTATTT. Translation gives CASSQQGTNERLF. The full CDR3 protein is CASSQQGTNERLFF.

Turning to this clone: Gene labels here are mouse ones. The read is 1 residue too short to cover the CDR3 end, so that end is filled in from the germline J gene. The chain joins TRBV3 to TRBJ1-2; D remains ambiguous. CDR3 size: 14 residues. Germline-derived CDR1 and CDR2 are SNHLY and FYNGKV (reference sequence). V lost 4 bases to trimming and J lost 2 bases, with 11 bases between them. The CDR3 sequence is CASSSPGINSDYTF. CDR3 DNA, as far as it was read: TGTGCCAGCAGCTCGCCGGGAATCAACTCCGACTACACC.

This clone was seen a few times. Gene and germline names: mouse. The read is 1 residue too short to cover the CDR3 end, so that end is filled in from the germline J gene. The V call is TRBV12-1, the J call TRBJ2-5; D might be TRBD1 (5 bases). Trimming left V 0 bases short and J 6 bases short, with 12 bases between. The CDR3 has 14 amino acids. Germline values: CDR1 SGHSN, CDR2 HYEKVE. The CDR3 reads CASSLGRAGDTQYF. CDR3 DNA (partial): TGTGCCAGCTCTCTCGGCAGGGCCGGCGACACCCAGTAC.

Note on this clone: Gene names are the mouse ones. The CDR3 goes on 1 residue after the read ends, and that part is filled in from the germline J gene. The chain employs TRBV12-1 and TRBJ2-1; D is ambiguous. Germline lookup yields CDR1 SGHSN and CDR2 HYEKVE. The CDR3 is 12 amino acids. With 0 bases removed from V and 3 bases from J, the gap between germline ends came to 2 bases. CDR3 loop: CASSLVYAEQFF. Partial CDR3 DNA: TGTGCCAGCTCTCTCGTCTATGCTGAGCAGTTC.

This clone has a handful of counts. Gene names follow the mouse nomenclature. The CDR3 end falls 1 residue outside the read, so it is completed with the germline J gene. The genes are TRBV23 and TRBJ1-4; the listed D gene, TRBD1, was not tested against the DNA. Germline V gene data show CDR1 as KGHTA and CDR2 as FQNQQP. The CDR3 consists of 13 residues. The sequenced CDR3 bases are TGCTCCAGCAGTCGGGACAGCAACGAAAGATTATTT. This encodes CSSSRDSNERLF. The entire CDR3 is CSSSRDSNERLFF. Full variable domain (rest looked up from reference TRBV23 and TRBJ1-4): DAAVTQKPRYLIKMKGQEAEMKCIPEKGHTAVFWYQQKQSKELKFLIYFQNQQPLDQIDMVKERFSAVCPSSSLCSLGIRTCEAEDSALYLCSSSRDSNERLFFGHGTKLSVL.

In the case of this clone: Mouse gene names and germline throughout. The CDR3 goes on 1 residue after the read ends, and that part is filled in from the germline J gene. The J gene is TRBJ1-3, the V gene TRBV16; a weak D match, TRBD1 (6 bases). CDR1 and CDR2 from the germline V gene are SGHSA and FRNQAP. The CDR3 is 16 residues long. The ends were cut back, 0 bases at V and 0 bases at J, with 9 bases in the middle. CDR3 DNA, as far as it was read: TGTGCAAGCAGCTTAGATGGACAGTTTTCTGGAAATACGCTCTAT. It encodes CASSLDGQFSGNTLY. The CDR3, in full, reads CASSLDGQFSGNTLYF.

As concerns this clone: Gene and germline names: mouse. The read halts 1 residue ahead of the CDR3 end, with the missing end drawn from the germline J gene. The chain carries TRBV3 and TRBJ1-6; no reliable D call. TRBJ1-6 is identified as an open reading frame with a role that is uncertain. This CDR3 is 13 amino acids long. Trimming took 3 bases from V and 7 from J, leaving 7 bases between them. The germline V gene encodes CDR1 SNHLY and CDR2 FYNGKV (reference sequence). The CDR3 sequence: CASSLGRNSPLYF. The CDR3 DNA, read in part, is TGTGCCAGCAGCTTGGGCCGGAATTCGCCCCTCTAC.

As concerns this clone: Genes here carry mouse names. The read terminates 1 residue before the CDR3 end, so the remaining end is supplied by the germline J gene. The chain is built from TRBV5 and TRBJ1-3; D gene unclear. V lost 2 bases to trimming and J lost 0 bases, with 8 bases between them. Germline CDR1 and CDR2: LGHNA and YNLKQL (reference sequence). CDR3 length equals 15 residues. The part of the CDR3 DNA that was read is TGTGCCAGCAGCCAAACAGACAATTCTGGAAATACGCTCTAT. Its protein is CASSQTDNSGNTLY. The full CDR3 sequence reads CASSQTDNSGNTLYF.

A remark on this clone: Mouse germline and gene names are used. Read coverage stops 1 residue before the CDR3 terminus; the germline J gene supplies the remainder. This sequence joins TRBV26 and TRBJ1-1; the D gene is possibly TRBD1 (5 bases). The CDR3 has 12 amino acids. V was clipped by 2 bases and J by 4 bases, with 5 bases between them. Germline CDR1 reads KGHPV; CDR2 reads FQNQEV (reference sequence). Here the CDR3 reads CASSLRGTEVFF. The DNA read from the CDR3 is TGTGCCAGCAGTCTGAGGGGCACAGAAGTCTTC.